The sequence of this TCR beta chain was determined in a study of T cells after yellow fever vaccination. Germline loops: CDR1 SGDLS, CDR2 YYNGEE. V was pared by 8 bases and J by 0 bases, with 19 bases between. The CDR3 runs to 16 residues. Overall study results and limits: Abundant clonotypes from the bulk population could have been carried over as contaminants into FACS-sorted repertoires.

Concerning this clonotype: Its antigen remains unidentified.

TCRdb analysed the 5' RACE reads with MiXCR anew, one entry per CDR3 protein. The sample consists of 600,000 to 750,000 distinct CDR3 sequences, approximately 13% of them appearing once. The sample was PBMCs, taken on the day of the yellow fever booster vaccination. The chain uses TRBV9 and TRBJ2-3; D ambiguous. The receptor was isolated from a man aged 25-40 years who received the YFV17D yellow fever vaccine. The CDR3 sequence is CARELFTTDSTDTQYF. The CDR3 DNA follows: TGTGCCAGAGAGTTGTTCACGACGGATAGCACAGATACGCAGTATTTT. Together with reference TRBV9 and TRBJ2-3, the CDR3 gives the full variable domain: DSGVTQTPKHLITATGQRVTLRCSPRSGDLSVYWYQQSLDQGLQFLIQYYNGEERAKGNILERFSAQQFPDLHSELNLSSLELGDSALYFCARELFTTDSTDTQYFGPGTRLTVL.